These 16 T cell receptor beta chains originate from one sample sequenced in a study of neoadjuvant anti-PD-1 for oral cavity cancer (dated by TCRdb to the early 2020s). Library construction relied on the immunoSEQ multiplex PCR assay. TCRdb retrieved this table from immuneACCESS and kept in-frame rearrangements only. Not all clones are present; in checked studies, unresolved V genes account for under half, and no reason is known for the remainder. This sample lists about 23,000 clones; under 45% were detected once. Around 40% of the sample rests with the top ten. Sample time point, as interpreted from the label and publication: after neoadjuvant nivolumab, at surgical resection. The input for sequencing was tumor tissue, taken after nivolumab (anti-PD-1) treatment. The receptors here all came from a person aged 35-80 years with oral cavity squamous cell carcinoma.

The rearrangement uses TRBV4-3 and TRBJ2-2; no definite D call. The CDR3 runs to 15 residues. Germline V gives CDR1 LGHNA, CDR2 YSLEER. The germline V and J ends were trimmed by 4 bases and 4 bases, with 13 bases remaining between them. This CDR3 is CASSRSLDPTGELFF. The CDR3 nucleotides read TGCGCCAGCAGCCGCAGTCTGGACCCCACCGGGGAGCTGTTTTTT.

The V gene is TRBV7-2, the J gene TRBJ2-3; D possibly corresponds to TRBD2 (6 bases). Germline CDR1 SGHTA, CDR2 FQGNSA. The CDR3 is 15 amino acids. V was cut by 5 bases and J by 0 bases, with 12 bases left in between. The CDR3 coding sequence is TGTGCCAGCAGCCCATTGAGCGGGAGCACAGATACGCAGTATTTT. Protein product: CASSPLSGSTDTQYF.

The chain links TRBV4-3 to TRBJ2-7; perhaps TRBD2 as D (5 bases). This CDR3 region has 14 residues. V lost 0 bases and J lost 5, with 11 bases in between. CDR1 is LGHNA, CDR2 YSLEER, per germline. This CDR3 is CASSQELGRHEQYF. As DNA, the CDR3 is TGCGCCAGCAGCCAAGAACTAGGTCGCCACGAGCAGTACTTC.

This clone came up a few times. A far larger clone is only one base removed, so a read error is likely. The chain couples TRBV13 to TRBJ2-7, with D unclear. Trimming cost V 3 bases and J 0 bases, with 6 bases left between them. This CDR3 region has 13 residues. CDR1 and CDR2 from the germline V gene are PRHDT and FYEKMQ (reference sequence). The CDR3 region has the DNA TGTGCCAGCAGCTTGTCCAGCTCCTACGAGCAGTACTTC. It specifies CASSLSSSYEQYF. The complete variable domain, with remaining parts taken from reference TRBV13 and TRBJ2-7, reads AAGVIQSPRHLIKEKRETATLKCYPIPRHDTVYWYQQGPGQDPQFLISFYEKMQSDKGSIPDRFSAQQFSDYHSELNMSSLELGDSALYFCASSLSSSYEQYFGPGTRLTVT.

This chain links TRBV6-6 with TRBJ2-3; D ambiguous. The germline V and J ends were trimmed by 5 bases and 3 bases, with 15 bases remaining between them. Germline V gene lookup returns CDR1 MNHNY and CDR2 SVGAGI (reference sequence). The CDR3 extends over 15 amino acids. CDR3 region: CASSDPRIRTDTQYF. As DNA, the CDR3 is TGTGCCAGCAGTGACCCCAGGATTAGAACAGATACGCAGTATTTT.

The J gene is TRBJ2-3, the V gene TRBV11-3; the D is unclear. V was clipped by 5 bases and J by 1 base, with 7 bases between them. The CDR3 contains 13 residues. The germline CDR1 and CDR2 sequences are SGHNT and YENEEA. The CDR3 loop is CASSLAGTDTQYF. CDR3 sequence (DNA): TGTGCCAGCAGCCTGGCGGGCACAGATACGCAGTATTTT.

The V and J genes are TRBV7-2 and TRBJ2-7; D not certain. Trimming removed 6 bases at V and 6 bases at J, with 12 bases between. In germline, CDR1 is SGHTA, CDR2 FQGNSA. This CDR3 contains 12 residues. CDR3 bases: TGTGCCAGCAGGGGCTCAGGCAGCGAGCAGTACTTC. Protein: CASRGSGSEQYF. Complete variable domain (other parts from reference TRBV7-2 and TRBJ2-7): GAGVSQSPSNKVTEKGKDVELRCDPISGHTALYWYRQSLGQGLEFLIYFQGNSAPDKSGLPSDRFSAERTGGSVSTLTIQRTQQEDSAVYLCASRGSGSEQYFGPGTRLTVT.

This chain joins TRBV7-2 and TRBJ2-7; D possibly uses TRBD1 or TRBD2 (5 bases each). The ends were cut back, 1 base at V and 2 bases at J, with 9 bases in the middle. The CDR3 runs 14 residues. In germline, CDR1 is SGHTA, CDR2 FQGNSA. CDR3 protein: CASSLVSGPYEQYF. DNA of the CDR3: TGTGCCAGCAGCTTAGTGTCGGGACCCTACGAGCAGTACTTC.

This clone was seen at least ten times. The chain combines TRBV30 with TRBJ2-5; D unclear. The CDR3 extends over 14 amino acids. Trimming removed 2 bases at V and 7 bases at J, with 17 bases between. CDR1 is GTSNPN, CDR2 SVGIG, per germline (reference sequence). The CDR3 region is CAWSRASNLGTQYF. CDR3 nucleotides: TGTGCCTGGAGTCGGGCCAGCAACTTAGGGACCCAGTACTTC. The variable domain in full, completed from reference TRBV30 and TRBJ2-5, reads SQTIHQWPATLVQPVGSPLSLECTVEGTSNPNLYWYRQAAGRGLQLLFYSVGIGQISSEVPQNLSASRPQDRQFILSSKKLLLSDSGFYLCAWSRASNLGTQYFGPGTRLLVL.

In its sample, this clone was seen a few times. This chain uses TRBV2 with TRBJ2-2; 7 nucleotides align to TRBD1. Germline trimming cut 7 bases from V and 1 base from J; bases unmatched to any gene: 6. The CDR3 runs to 15 residues. Germline assignment: CDR1 SNHLY and CDR2 FYNNEI. This chain's CDR3 is CASKSGQRNTGELFF. The CDR3 bases are TGTGCCAGCAAATCGGGACAGAGGAACACCGGGGAGCTGTTTTTT.

This clone was seen only a few times. The chain employs TRBV9 and TRBJ2-1; TRBD2 agrees at 11 bases. The CDR3 has 19 residues. Germline CDR1 and CDR2: SGDLS and YYNGEE. V shed 0 bases and J 0 bases; nucleotides not matched to a gene: 8. CDR3 region: CASSVDPTSGVSSYNEQFF. CDR3 in DNA: TGTGCCAGCAGCGTAGACCCGACTAGCGGGGTTAGCTCCTACAATGAGCAGTTCTTC.

Only a few counts were recorded for this clone. The chain is built from TRBV10-3 and TRBJ2-6; D uncertain. The CDR3 covers 15 residues. Germline CDR1 and CDR2: ENHRY and SYGVKD. Trimming cost V 1 base and J 0 bases, with 4 bases left between them. CDR3 sequence: CAISELSSGANVLTF. In nucleotides, the CDR3 is TGTGCCATCAGTGAGTTAAGCTCTGGGGCCAACGTCCTGACTTTC.

The chain employs TRBV6-5 and TRBJ1-2; possible D gene TRBD1, 6 bases. Trimming removed 5 bases from V and 4 bases from J, with 11 bases in between. This CDR3 spans 13 amino acids. CDR1 is MNHEY, CDR2 SVGAGI, per germline. The CDR3 is CASSEGGPYGYTF. CDR3 sequence (DNA): TGTGCCAGCAGTGAAGGGGGGCCCTATGGCTACACCTTC.

In this sample, this clone turned up a few times. The chain employs TRBV10-3 and TRBJ2-2, with D tentatively TRBD2 (6 bases). The CDR3 spans 17 residues. The V gene lost 0 bases and the J gene lost 3 bases, with 14 bases spanning the gap. Germline lookup yields CDR1 ENHRY and CDR2 SYGVKD. CDR3 loop: CAISESGGQSYTGELFF. The CDR3 DNA is TGTGCCATCAGTGAGTCAGGAGGGCAGTCCTACACCGGGGAGCTGTTTTTT.

Of note for this clone: A much larger clone lies one base from this, so it may be a read error. Different DNA sequences within this sample yield the same CDR3. The rearrangement joins TRBV5-1 to TRBJ2-7, with D perhaps TRBD2 (5 bases). Per the germline V gene, CDR1 is SGHRS and CDR2 is YFSETQ. The CDR3 loop spans 15 amino acids. V lost 0 bases, J lost 0 bases, and 10 bases lay in between. The CDR3 nucleotides read TGCGCCAGCAGCTTGGCGGGGATGTCCTCCTACGAGCAGTACTTC. Protein sequence: CASSLAGMSSYEQYF.

The chain joins TRBV9 to TRBJ2-5; D may be TRBD2 (6 bases). There are 18 residues in the CDR3. Trimming pared 3 bases from V and 4 bases from J, leaving 25 bases between. Germline lookup yields CDR1 SGDLS and CDR2 YYNGEE. In DNA, the CDR3 is TGTGCCAGCAGCGCCATGGGGCGGGGCCTAAGTGTCGGAGAGACCCAGTACTTC. Its protein is CASSAMGRGLSVGETQYF.